This T cell receptor beta chain was captured by sequencing in a study of T-cell reconstitution after alpha-beta-depleted transplantation in children. The table lists this clonotype with many counts. The germline gives CDR1 SGHRS, CDR2 YFSETQ. V dropped 0 bases and J dropped 5 bases, with 9 bases sitting between them. The CDR3 is 15 amino acids. Unique molecular identifiers were built into the TCRbeta library. A single record per CDR3 protein comes from TCRdb applying MiXCR to the PCR reads. Altogether roughly 90,000 distinct CDR3 sequences are present, 9.5% to 15% being singletons, with the ten largest covering approximately 15%.

This clonotype originated in a human donor who donated a stem cell graft to a child with inherited bone marrow failure. The rearrangement joins TRBV5-1 to TRBJ1-6, with D unclear. The sample in question was PBMCs from the stem cell graft donor, obtained from the stem cell graft. The CDR3 region is CASSLAPGNNSPLHF. The CDR3, as DNA: TGCGCCAGCAGCTTGGCCCCTGGGAATAATTCACCCCTCCACTTT.